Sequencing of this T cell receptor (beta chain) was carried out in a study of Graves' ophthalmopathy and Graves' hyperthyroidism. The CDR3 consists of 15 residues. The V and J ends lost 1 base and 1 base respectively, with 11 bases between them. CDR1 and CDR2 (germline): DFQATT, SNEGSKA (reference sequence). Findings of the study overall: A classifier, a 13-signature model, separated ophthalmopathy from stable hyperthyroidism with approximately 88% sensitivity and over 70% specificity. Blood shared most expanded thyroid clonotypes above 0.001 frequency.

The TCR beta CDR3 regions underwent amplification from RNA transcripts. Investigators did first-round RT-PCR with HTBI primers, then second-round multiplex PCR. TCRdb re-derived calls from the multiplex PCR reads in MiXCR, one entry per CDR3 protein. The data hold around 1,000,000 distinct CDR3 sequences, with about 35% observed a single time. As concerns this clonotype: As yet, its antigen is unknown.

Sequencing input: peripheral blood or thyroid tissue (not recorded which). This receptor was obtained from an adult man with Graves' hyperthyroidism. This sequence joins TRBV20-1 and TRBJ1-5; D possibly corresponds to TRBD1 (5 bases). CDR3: CSARVSRDSNQPQHF. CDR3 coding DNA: TGCAGTGCTAGAGTCTCCCGGGACAGCAATCAGCCCCAGCATTTT.